This T cell receptor (beta chain) was profiled in a study of beta chain features in type 1 diabetes. Looking at the study overall: Healthy donors resembled patients in age, gender and cell yields. Across the samples, roughly 98 million sorted cells were examined in total.

The CDR3 totals 14 residues. Germline V gene sequence: CDR1 MNHEY, CDR2 SVGAGI. The V segment lost 7 bases and the J segment 8 bases; nucleotides outside the gene matches: 13. Points from the study as a whole: Diminished insertions and augmented deletions at VDJ junctions characterized type 1 diabetes patients. TCRB repertoires of naive, central memory and Treg cells appeared more similar among patients than among healthy donors. Among all four CD4+ subsets, Type 1 diabetes patients had TCRB CDR3s that were moderately but significantly shorter.

This clone was counted only a few times. Antigen: not known. The study reverse transcribed the entire isolated RNA, so it sequenced expressed TCRB transcripts. Data came from immunoSEQ multiplex PCR; TCRdb stores just in-frame clones and leaves some out. The data contain over 600,000 clones, roughly 12% of them singletons. The receptor was isolated from a man younger than 40 with type 1 diabetes. The sequenced sample was naive CD4+ T cells from blood. The chain recombines TRBV6-5 with TRBJ1-2; 7 bases are a match to TRBD1. CDR3 in amino acids: CASTERDSPRGYTF. As DNA, the CDR3 is TGTGCCAGCACTGAACGGGACAGCCCAAGGGGCTACACCTTC.